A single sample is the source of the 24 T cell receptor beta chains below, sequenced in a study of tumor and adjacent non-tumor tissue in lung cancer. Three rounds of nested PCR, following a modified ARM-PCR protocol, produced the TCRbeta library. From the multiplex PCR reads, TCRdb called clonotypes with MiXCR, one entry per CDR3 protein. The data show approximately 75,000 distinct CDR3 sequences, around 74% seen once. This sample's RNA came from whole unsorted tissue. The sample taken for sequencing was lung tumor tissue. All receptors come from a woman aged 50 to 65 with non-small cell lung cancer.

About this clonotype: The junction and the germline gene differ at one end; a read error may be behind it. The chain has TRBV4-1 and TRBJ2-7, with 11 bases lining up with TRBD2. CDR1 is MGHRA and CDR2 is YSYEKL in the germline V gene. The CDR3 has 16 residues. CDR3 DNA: TGCGTCAGCAGCCAGGATAGGACTAGCGGGTTCTACGAGCAATACTTC. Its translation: CVSSQDRTSGFYEQYF.

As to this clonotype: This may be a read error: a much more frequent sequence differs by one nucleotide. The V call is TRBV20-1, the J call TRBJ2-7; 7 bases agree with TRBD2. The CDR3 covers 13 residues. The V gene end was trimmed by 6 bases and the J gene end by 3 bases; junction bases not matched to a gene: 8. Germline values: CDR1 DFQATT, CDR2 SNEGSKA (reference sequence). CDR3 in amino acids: CSATAGRDYEQYF. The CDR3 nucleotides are TGCAGTGCGACGGCAGGGAGGGACTACGAGCAGTACTTC.

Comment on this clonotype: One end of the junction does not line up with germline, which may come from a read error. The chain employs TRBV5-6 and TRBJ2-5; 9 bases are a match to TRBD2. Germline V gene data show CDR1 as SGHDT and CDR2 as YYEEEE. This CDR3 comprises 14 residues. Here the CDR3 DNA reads TGTGCCAACAACAAGCGGATAGCGGGAGAGACCCACTACTTC. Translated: CANNKRIAGETHYF. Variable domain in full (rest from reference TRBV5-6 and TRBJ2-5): DAGVTQSPTHLIKTRGQQVTLRCSPKSGHDTVSWYQQALGQGPQFIFQYYEEEERQRGNFPDRFSGHQFPNYSSELNVNALLLGDSALYLCANNKRIAGETHYFGPGTRLLVL.

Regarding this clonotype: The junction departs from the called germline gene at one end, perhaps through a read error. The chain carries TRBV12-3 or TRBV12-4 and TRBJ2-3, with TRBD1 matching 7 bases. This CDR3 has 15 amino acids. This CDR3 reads CASSDRVDATYTQYF. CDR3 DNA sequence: TGTGCCAGCAGTGACAGGGTGGATGCAACATATACGCAGTATTTC.

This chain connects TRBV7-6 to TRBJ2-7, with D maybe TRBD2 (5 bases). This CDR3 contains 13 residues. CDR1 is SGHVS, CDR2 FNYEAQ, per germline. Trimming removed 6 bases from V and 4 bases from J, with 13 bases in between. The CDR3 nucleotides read TGTGCCAGCAGTCCCTACGAGGGTTACGAGCAGTACTTC. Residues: CASSPYEGYEQYF.

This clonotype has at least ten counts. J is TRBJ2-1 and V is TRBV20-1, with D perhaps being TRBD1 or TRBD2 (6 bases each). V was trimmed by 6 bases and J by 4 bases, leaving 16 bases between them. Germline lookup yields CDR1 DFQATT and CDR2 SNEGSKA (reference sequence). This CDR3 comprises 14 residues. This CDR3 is CSALSGALYNEQFF. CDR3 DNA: TGCAGTGCATTATCGGGGGCACTATACAATGAGCAGTTCTTC.

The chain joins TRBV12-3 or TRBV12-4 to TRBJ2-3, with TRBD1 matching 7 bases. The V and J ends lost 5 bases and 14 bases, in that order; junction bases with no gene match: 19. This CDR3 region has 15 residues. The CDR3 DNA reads TGTGCCAGCAGTGACAGGGTGGAGGCAACATATAGGCGGTATTTT. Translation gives CASSDRVEATYRRYF.

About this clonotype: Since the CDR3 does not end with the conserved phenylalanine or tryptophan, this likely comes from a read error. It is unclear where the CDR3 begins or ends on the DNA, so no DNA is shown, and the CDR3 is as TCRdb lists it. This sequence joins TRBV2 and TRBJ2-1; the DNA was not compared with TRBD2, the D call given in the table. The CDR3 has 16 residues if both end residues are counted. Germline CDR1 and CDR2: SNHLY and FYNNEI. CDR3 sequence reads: CASSEWTSGGYNEQSL.

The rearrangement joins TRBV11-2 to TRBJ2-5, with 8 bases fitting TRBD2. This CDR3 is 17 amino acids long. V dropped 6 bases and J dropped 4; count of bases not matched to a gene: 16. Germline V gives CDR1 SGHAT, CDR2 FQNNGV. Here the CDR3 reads CASRFSTTSAYRETQYF. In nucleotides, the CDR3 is TGTGCCAGCAGGTTCTCAACGACTAGCGCGTATCGAGAGACCCAGTACTTC.

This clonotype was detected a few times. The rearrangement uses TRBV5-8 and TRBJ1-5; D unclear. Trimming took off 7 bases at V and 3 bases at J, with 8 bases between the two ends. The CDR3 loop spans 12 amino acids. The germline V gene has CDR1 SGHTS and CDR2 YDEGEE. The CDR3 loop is CASAENNQPQHF. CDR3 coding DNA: TGTGCCAGCGCCGAGAACAATCAGCCCCAGCATTTT.

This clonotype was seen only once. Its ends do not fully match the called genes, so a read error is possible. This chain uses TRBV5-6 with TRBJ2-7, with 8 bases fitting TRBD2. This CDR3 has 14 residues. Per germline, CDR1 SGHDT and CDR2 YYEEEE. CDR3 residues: CASSLAGLVYEHYF. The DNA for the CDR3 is TGTGCCAGCAGCTTGGCGGGACTAGTCTACGAGCACTACTTC.

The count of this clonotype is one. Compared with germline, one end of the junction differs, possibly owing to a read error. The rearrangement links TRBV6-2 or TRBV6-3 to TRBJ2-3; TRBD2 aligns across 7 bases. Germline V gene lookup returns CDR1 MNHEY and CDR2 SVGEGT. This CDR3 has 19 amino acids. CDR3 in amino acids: CASSYSRAGSTRSTDTQYF. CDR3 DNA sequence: TGTGCCAGCAGTTACTCGAGAGCGGGGTCTACCCGAAGCACAGATACACAGTATTTT.

The CDR3 is CASSYSGEGGKPFF. CDR3 DNA: TGTGCCAGCAGTTACAGCGGGGAAGGCGGGAAACCGTTTTTT. This chain joins TRBV6-2 or TRBV6-3 and TRBJ2-2; 7 bases fit TRBD2. The CDR3 is made up of 14 amino acids. Germline V lookup: CDR1 MNHEY, CDR2 SVGEGT. V was clipped by 2 bases and J by 16 bases; unmatched bases: 13.

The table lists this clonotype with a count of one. CDR3 sequence (DNA): TGTGCCAGCAGCTCTAGAGACATCCATAATTCACCCCTCCACTTT. This gives the protein CASSSRDIHNSPLHF. This rearrangement joins TRBV11-2 to TRBJ1-6, with D uncertain. V gave up 4 bases and J gave up 5 bases, with 12 bases separating them. There are 15 residues in the CDR3. The germline CDR1 and CDR2 sequences are SGHAT and FQNNGV.

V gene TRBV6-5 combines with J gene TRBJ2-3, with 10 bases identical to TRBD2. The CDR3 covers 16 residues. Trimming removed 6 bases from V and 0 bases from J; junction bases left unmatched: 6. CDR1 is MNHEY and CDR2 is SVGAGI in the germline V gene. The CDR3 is CASRVVAGGSTDTQYF. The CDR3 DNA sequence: TGTGCCAGCAGAGTAGTAGCGGGAGGAAGCACAGATACGCAGTATTTT.

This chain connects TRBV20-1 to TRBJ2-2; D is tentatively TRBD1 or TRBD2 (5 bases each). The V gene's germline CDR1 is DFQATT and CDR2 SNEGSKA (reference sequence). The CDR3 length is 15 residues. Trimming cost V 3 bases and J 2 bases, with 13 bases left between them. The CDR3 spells CSASVQEANTGELFF. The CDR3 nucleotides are TGCAGTGCTAGTGTACAGGAGGCAAACACCGGGGAGCTGTTTTTT.

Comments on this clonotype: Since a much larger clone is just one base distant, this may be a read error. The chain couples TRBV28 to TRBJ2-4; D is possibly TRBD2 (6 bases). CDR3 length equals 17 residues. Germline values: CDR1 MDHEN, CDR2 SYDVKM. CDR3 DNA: TGTGCCACCAGTTTTAGTCTGGGCGGGGATGCCAAAAACATTCAGTACTTC. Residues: CATSFSLGGDAKNIQYF.

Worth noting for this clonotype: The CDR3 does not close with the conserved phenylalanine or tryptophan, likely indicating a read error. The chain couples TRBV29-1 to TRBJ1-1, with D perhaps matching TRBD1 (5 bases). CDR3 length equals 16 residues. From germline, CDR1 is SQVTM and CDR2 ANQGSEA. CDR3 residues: CSIEGTPTALDAEAFL. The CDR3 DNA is TGCAGCATTGAAGGGACCCCGACCGCTTTAGACGCTGAAGCTTTCCTA.

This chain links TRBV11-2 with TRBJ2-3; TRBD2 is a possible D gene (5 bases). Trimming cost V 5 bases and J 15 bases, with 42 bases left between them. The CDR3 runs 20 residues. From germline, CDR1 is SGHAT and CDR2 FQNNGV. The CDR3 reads CASSPIGTRGSSLRGDTHYF. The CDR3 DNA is TGTGCCAGCAGCCCGATCGGAACTAGAGGGAGTTCCCTAAGAGGAGATACACACTATTTT.

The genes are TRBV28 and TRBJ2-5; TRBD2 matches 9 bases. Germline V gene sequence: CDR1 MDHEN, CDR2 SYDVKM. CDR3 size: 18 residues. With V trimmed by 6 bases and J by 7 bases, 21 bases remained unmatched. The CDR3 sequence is CASSYLPYYEREAATQYF. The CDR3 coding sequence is TGTGCCAGCAGCTATCTCCCCTACTATGAGCGGGAGGCAGCGACCCAGTACTTC.

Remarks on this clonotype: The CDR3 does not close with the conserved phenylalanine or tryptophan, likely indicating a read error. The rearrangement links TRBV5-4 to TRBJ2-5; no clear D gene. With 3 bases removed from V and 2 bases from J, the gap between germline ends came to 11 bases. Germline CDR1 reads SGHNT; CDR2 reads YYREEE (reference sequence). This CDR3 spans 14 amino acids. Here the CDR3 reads CASSSPGGQETQYL. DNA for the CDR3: TGTGCCAGCAGCTCCCCCGGTGGACAAGAGACCCAGTACCTC.

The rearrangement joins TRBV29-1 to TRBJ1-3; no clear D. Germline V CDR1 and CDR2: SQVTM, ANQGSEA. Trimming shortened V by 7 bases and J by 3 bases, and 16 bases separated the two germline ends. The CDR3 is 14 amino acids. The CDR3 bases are TGCAGCGGAATCACATGGTCGATTGGAAACACCATATATTTT. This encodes CSGITWSIGNTIYF.

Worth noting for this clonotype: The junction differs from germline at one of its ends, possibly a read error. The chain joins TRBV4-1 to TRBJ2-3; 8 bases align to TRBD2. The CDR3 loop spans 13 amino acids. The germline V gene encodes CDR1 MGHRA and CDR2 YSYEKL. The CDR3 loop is CASQTSVTDMQYF. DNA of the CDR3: TGCGCCAGTCAGACTAGCGTCACAGATATGCAGTACTTT.

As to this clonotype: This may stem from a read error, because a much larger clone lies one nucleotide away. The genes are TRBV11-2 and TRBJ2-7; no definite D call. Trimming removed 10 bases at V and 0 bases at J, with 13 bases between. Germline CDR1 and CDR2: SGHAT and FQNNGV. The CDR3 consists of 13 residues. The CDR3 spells CAIKGPSSYEQYF. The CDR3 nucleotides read TGTGCCATCAAAGGGCCCAGCTCCTACGAGCAGTACTTC.